Below are 3 T cell receptor beta chains sequenced from a single sample in a study of T cells in Graves' hyperthyroidism and ophthalmopathy. It was RNA transcripts that yielded the amplified TCR beta CDR3 regions. The primer set for the first-round RT-PCR of the TCR CDR3 was HTBI. TCRdb reprocessed the multiplex PCR reads with MiXCR, giving one entry per CDR3 protein. The sample consists of about 690,000 distinct CDR3 sequences, 15% to 20% of them appearing once. Sequenced: blood. These receptors were taken from a man in his fifties or sixties with Graves' hyperthyroidism.

This clonotype was found once. The chain couples TRBV20-1 to TRBJ2-7; 8 bases match TRBD1. The ends lost 3 bases at V and 6 bases at J; junction bases unmatched: 7. In germline, CDR1 is DFQATT, CDR2 SNEGSKA (reference sequence). The CDR3 spans 13 residues. The CDR3 bases are TGCAGTGCTAGTTGGACAGGGCTAGGCGAGCAGTACTTC. Its translation is CSASWTGLGEQYF.

The chain is built from TRBV11-1 and TRBJ2-3, with D possibly matching TRBD1 (6 bases). The CDR3 extends over 15 amino acids. V lost 5 bases and J 3 bases, leaving 15 bases between the germline ends. Germline values: CDR1 SGHAT, CDR2 FQDESV (reference sequence). Here the CDR3 reads CASSDGTWVTDTQYF. The CDR3 DNA reads TGTGCCAGCAGCGACGGGACATGGGTAACAGATACGCAGTATTTT.

In this sample, this clonotype turned up many times. The CDR3 DNA reads as TGTGCCAGCAGCTTAGAAGGGGGGCGAGGCTACACCTTC. Translated, it gives CASSLEGGRGYTF. The gene calls are TRBV11-3 and TRBJ1-2; maybe TRBD1 (6 bases). CDR3 size: 13 residues. V dropped 0 bases and J dropped 8 bases, with 10 bases sitting between them. CDR1 and CDR2 (germline): SGHNT, YENEEA.